Sequencing of this TCR beta chain was carried out in a study of human T cells and chemical hapten exposure. About the study: Once 0.01% DPC had been applied to the upper back by patch test, readings were taken at 6 days. Findings and limits, study-wide: Counts of expanded TCRs (at PT1) showed a positive correlation with patch test score. Expanded TCRs produced significantly more large CDR3 similarity clusters than controls did.

MiXCR, run by TCRdb on the RACE reads, gives a single entry per CDR3 protein. The profile covers approximately 96,000 distinct CDR3 sequences, with over 7.5% appearing a single time and just over 2% taken by the ten largest. J lost 7 bases, V lost 5 bases, and 8 bases had no gene match. The CDR3 is made up of 14 amino acids. Germline V gene sequence: CDR1 MNHEY, CDR2 SMNVEV (reference sequence). In this sample, this clonotype turned up many times. Its antigen is unidentified. The sample's time point: patch test 2, 6 weeks after DPC sensitization. Documented treatment: therapeutic diphenylcyclopropenone sensitization with weekly scalp DPC. Non-pregnant alopecia patients aged 18 to 70, suitable for DPC therapy.

The chain uses TRBV27 and TRBJ2-5; 9 bases are a match to TRBD1. The receptor was isolated from a middle-aged woman with alopecia areata. Some clones in this sample may be carry-over from other donors' samples. The sample was whole blood, taken in connection with sensitization to the hapten diphenylcyclopropenone (DPC). The CDR3 loop is CASSAGQGIGTQYF. As DNA, the CDR3 is TGTGCCAGCAGTGCAGGACAGGGGATAGGGACCCAGTACTTC.